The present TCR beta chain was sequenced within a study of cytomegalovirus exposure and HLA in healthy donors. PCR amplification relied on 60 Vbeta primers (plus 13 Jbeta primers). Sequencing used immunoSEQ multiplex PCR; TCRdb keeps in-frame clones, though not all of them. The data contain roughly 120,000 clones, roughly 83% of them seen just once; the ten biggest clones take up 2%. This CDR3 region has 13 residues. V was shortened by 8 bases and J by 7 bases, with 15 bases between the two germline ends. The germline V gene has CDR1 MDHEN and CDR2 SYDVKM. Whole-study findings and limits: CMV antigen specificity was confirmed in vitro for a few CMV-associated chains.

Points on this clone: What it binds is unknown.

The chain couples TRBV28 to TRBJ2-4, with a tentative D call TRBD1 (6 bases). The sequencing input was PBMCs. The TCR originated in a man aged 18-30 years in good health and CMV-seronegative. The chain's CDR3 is CASLGRGWNIQYF. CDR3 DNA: TGTGCCAGCTTGGGCAGGGGATGGAACATTCAGTACTTC.